This passage covers 23 T cell receptor beta chains from one sample sequenced in a study of identical twins (dated by TCRdb to the mid-2010s). The library was made by 5' RACE. Sequencing was performed on an Illumina HiSeq 2000. TCRdb cleaned the public reads at Q25 with fastp, built clones with MiXCR and kept in-frame beta chains. Each CDR3 protein gets just one entry, which takes the most common genes and DNA from the rows behind it. Present in this sample are approximately 700,000 distinct CDR3 sequences, 15% to 20% of which were seen just once. Approximately 14% of the sample goes to the ten largest clones. These data also featured in a second study, about T cells expressing NK-cell markers.

The sequencing input was PBMCs. The source is a woman between 18 and 29 years old in good health.

The chain employs TRBV18 and TRBJ2-7; D not resolved. The CDR3 totals 13 residues. Germline V gives CDR1 KGHSH, CDR2 LQKENI. V lost 0 bases, J lost 5 bases, and 8 bases lay in between. The CDR3 protein is CASSPPTWDEQYF. The CDR3 nucleotides read TGTGCCAGCTCACCACCCACCTGGGACGAGCAGTACTTC.

This clonotype was observed at least ten times. The chain uses TRBV20-1 and TRBJ2-7; TRBD2 is a possible D gene (5 bases). CDR1 is DFQATT, CDR2 SNEGSKA, per germline (reference sequence). V gave up 7 bases and J gave up 2 bases, with 15 bases separating them. The CDR3 is 13 residues long. CDR3 sequence: CSVGRVDAYEQYF. CDR3 nucleotide sequence: TGCAGTGTTGGGCGGGTGGACGCCTACGAGCAGTACTTC.

This clonotype was observed a handful of times. This chain links TRBV12-3 or TRBV12-4 with TRBJ1-1, with D unresolved. CDR3 length: 11 residues. V was cut by 3 bases and J by 10 bases, with 9 bases left in between. The CDR3 reads CASSFRGRAFF. CDR3 nucleotide sequence: TGTGCCAGCAGTTTCCGAGGTCGAGCTTTCTTT.

Only a few counts were recorded for this clonotype. The genes are TRBV12-3 or TRBV12-4 and TRBJ2-5; possible D gene TRBD1, 6 bases. The CDR3 is made up of 14 amino acids. V lost 6 bases and J 7 bases, leaving 18 bases between the germline ends. DNA for the CDR3: TGTGCCAGCAGACCGGGACACGAGTCGGGGACCCAGTACTTC. It yields the protein CASRPGHESGTQYF.

The rearrangement uses TRBV29-1 and TRBJ1-1, with D perhaps matching TRBD1 (5 bases). The germline gives CDR1 SQVTM, CDR2 ANQGSEA. The CDR3 has 12 residues. The V and J ends lost 1 base and 5 bases respectively, with 8 bases between them. CDR3 protein: CSVEAGRTEAFF. The CDR3 DNA sequence: TGCAGCGTTGAAGCGGGGCGAACTGAAGCTTTCTTT.

The genes are TRBV6-5 and TRBJ2-7; tentatively, D is TRBD2 (6 bases). Germline assignment: CDR1 MNHEY and CDR2 SVGAGI. V gave up 4 bases and J gave up 5 bases, with 12 bases separating them. CDR3 length: 13 amino acids. The CDR3 loop reads CASSSSSDHEQYF. CDR3 bases: TGTGCCAGCAGTTCGTCTAGCGACCACGAGCAGTACTTC.

This clonotype was seen a handful of times. The J gene is TRBJ2-6, the V gene TRBV6-1; possibly TRBD1 for D (6 bases). V gave up 8 bases and J gave up 0 bases, with 8 bases separating them. Germline lookup yields CDR1 MNHNS and CDR2 SASEGT. The CDR3 is made up of 14 amino acids. CDR3: CASGTNSGANVLTF. The CDR3, as DNA: TGTGCCAGCGGGACAAACTCTGGGGCCAACGTCCTGACTTTC.

This clonotype occurred a few times. For the CDR3, the DNA is TGTGCCAGCAGTGAACAGAATTCACCCCTCCACTTT. This translates into CASSEQNSPLHF. The chain joins TRBV6-1 to TRBJ1-6; D is unclear. Trimming stripped 2 bases from V and 7 bases from J, with 3 bases between. The CDR3 is made up of 12 amino acids. Germline CDR1 reads MNHNS; CDR2 reads SASEGT.

This clonotype was recorded a few times. The chain has TRBV5-6 and TRBJ2-2; D not certain. Germline V CDR1 and CDR2: SGHDT, YYEEEE. The CDR3 loop spans 12 amino acids. Trimming cost V 0 bases and J 10 bases, with 7 bases left between them. The CDR3: CASSLVGLELFF. CDR3 coding DNA: TGTGCCAGCAGCTTGGTAGGCCTGGAGCTGTTTTTT.

The gene calls are TRBV6-2 or TRBV6-3 and TRBJ1-5; D unresolved. Germline V gene sequence: CDR1 MNHEY, CDR2 SVGEGT. The CDR3 runs to 13 residues. Trimming left V 5 bases short and J 3 bases short, with 8 bases between. CDR3 nucleotide sequence: TGTGCCAGCAGTAAGGCTTACAATCAGCCCCAGCATTTT. Amino acid sequence: CASSKAYNQPQHF.

Only a few counts were recorded for this clonotype. This rearrangement joins TRBV5-1 to TRBJ1-2; D call uncertain. This CDR3 has 14 residues. The V and J ends lost 0 bases and 2 bases respectively, with 8 bases between them. CDR1 is SGHRS and CDR2 is YFSETQ in the germline V gene. CDR3 amino acids: CASSLDRTNYGYTF. In DNA, the CDR3 is TGCGCCAGCAGCTTGGACAGAACGAACTATGGCTACACCTTC.

This clonotype was recorded a few times. This sequence joins TRBV6-1 and TRBJ2-1, with D possibly being TRBD2 (7 bases). Germline assignment: CDR1 MNHNS and CDR2 SASEGT. With 5 bases removed from V and 6 bases from J, the gap between germline ends came to 14 bases. This CDR3 is 14 amino acids long. The CDR3 nucleotides read TGTGCCAGCAGTAAGGGGGGGCCGGGCAATGAGCAGTTCTTC. Its protein is CASSKGGPGNEQFF.

This clonotype was detected a few times. This chain uses TRBV9 with TRBJ2-1, with TRBD2 identical over 14 bases. J was trimmed by 9 bases and V by 0 bases; bases with no gene match: 5. The germline gives CDR1 SGDLS, CDR2 YYNGEE. This CDR3 has 16 amino acids. CDR3 DNA sequence: TGTGCCAGCAGCGTAGAGGGGGGGACTAGCGGGGGTGAGCAGTTCTTC. Its translation: CASSVEGGTSGGEQFF.

The count of this clonotype is one. V is TRBV5-6 and J is TRBJ2-1; possible D gene TRBD2, 5 bases. The V gene's germline CDR1 is SGHDT and CDR2 YYEEEE. The CDR3 is 12 residues long. Trimming stripped 4 bases from V and 12 bases from J, with 14 bases between. The CDR3 spells CASSPRAIWQFF. In DNA, the CDR3 is TGTGCCAGCAGCCCGCGGGCCATCTGGCAGTTCTTC.

For the CDR3, the DNA is TGTGCCAGCACTTTCGGGTTGCGCACAGATACGCAGTATTTT. It translates to CASTFGLRTDTQYF. The gene calls are TRBV2 and TRBJ2-3, with unresolved D. This CDR3 is built from 14 residues. Germline V gives CDR1 SNHLY, CDR2 FYNNEI. The germline V and J ends were trimmed by 7 bases and 1 base, with 12 bases remaining between them.

This chain uses TRBV12-3 or TRBV12-4 with TRBJ2-2, with D perhaps matching TRBD2 (5 bases). The CDR3 sequence is 15 residues long. The germline V and J ends were trimmed by 4 bases and 9 bases, with 18 bases remaining between them. The CDR3 DNA reads TGTGCCAGCAGTTCAGCTCTAACTAGTACCCGGGAGCTGTTTTTT. Protein product: CASSSALTSTRELFF.

J is TRBJ2-1 and V is TRBV21-1. TRBV21-1 is annotated as a pseudogene. The CDR3 runs 12 residues. This CDR3 is CASSKGVNEQFF. The CDR3, as DNA: TGTGCCAGCAGCAAAGGGGTAAATGAGCAGTTCTTC.

In DNA form, the CDR3 reads TGTGCCAGCAACTTTTTTAGCGGATACTCCTACGAGCAGTACTTC. The encoded protein is CASNFFSGYSYEQYF. The V gene is TRBV7-2, the J gene TRBJ2-7, with a weak D call TRBD2 (6 bases). V was shortened by 7 bases and J by 0 bases, with 16 bases between the two germline ends. There are 15 residues in the CDR3. Germline V gives CDR1 SGHTA, CDR2 FQGNSA.

The chain combines TRBV10-3 with TRBJ2-7; D not resolved. Germline CDR1 ENHRY, CDR2 SYGVKD. The CDR3 loop spans 14 amino acids. Trimming stripped 2 bases from V and 7 bases from J, with 15 bases between. In DNA, the CDR3 is TGTGCCATCAGTGAGCTATGGGGATTAGGAGAGCAGTACTTC. Translating it yields CAISELWGLGEQYF.

The rearrangement uses TRBV5-1 and TRBJ2-3; the D is unclear. V gave up 5 bases and J gave up 0 bases, with 13 bases separating them. Germline V gene sequence: CDR1 SGHRS, CDR2 YFSETQ. The CDR3 extends over 15 amino acids. The CDR3 nucleotides read TGCGCCAGCAGTCGGACGACTTCTAGCACAGATACGCAGTATTTT. This encodes CASSRTTSSTDTQYF.

This clonotype was seen more than once but under ten times. One end of the junction fails to match germline, which may point to a read error. The V and J genes are TRBV5-6 and TRBJ2-7; TRBD2 is a possible D gene (5 bases). The CDR3 has 12 residues. Germline CDR1 and CDR2: SGHDT and YYEEEE. CDR3: CASSYPLSEQDF. CDR3 nucleotide sequence: TGTGCCAGCAGCTATCCACTTAGCGAGCAGGACTTC.

The sample holds a few counts of this clonotype. CDR3 protein: CASSATTVNYGYTF. For the CDR3, the DNA is TGTGCCAGCAGCGCAACGACAGTTAACTATGGCTACACCTTC. This chain links TRBV3-1 with TRBJ1-2, with D perhaps TRBD1 (5 bases). This CDR3 is 14 amino acids long. V lost 5 bases and J lost 1, with 11 bases in between. Germline CDR1 and CDR2: LGHDT and YNNKEL (reference sequence).

This clonotype was detected many times. The chain combines TRBV29-1 with TRBJ2-3, with 7 nucleotides matching TRBD2. The CDR3 covers 13 residues. V lost 4 bases to trimming and J lost 0 bases; unmatched junction nucleotides: 1. CDR1 and CDR2 (germline): SQVTM, ANQGSEA. This CDR3 is CSVASGSTDTQYF. The CDR3 DNA follows: TGCAGCGTTGCTAGCGGTAGCACAGATACGCAGTATTTT.